This T cell receptor beta chain came from a study of blood T cell repertoires in COVID-19. Study information: The United States, Italy and Spain were the sources of the acute and convalescent COVID-19 samples.

Authors' data handling: Amplification of reference gene primers provided the estimated nucleated cell counts. The method was immunoSEQ multiplex PCR; TCRdb's version includes in-frame clones alone and lacks a portion of them. That table furnishes V, J and clone size, whereas the DNA furnished D and trimming. Counted here are a few hundred thousand clones, 85% occurring once; the ten biggest clones make up roughly 20%. The V end was cut by 0 bases, the J end by 13 bases, with 10 bases between. Germline V gene data show CDR1 as MGHRA and CDR2 as YSYEKL. The CDR3 spans 13 residues. Recruits, aged about 18 to 89 years, lived in 24 US areas. Recovered status in Cohort 3 required two negative PCRs, clearance, or symptom resolution.

Sequenced input: PBMCs or T cells enriched from blood (not recorded which). The receptor was isolated from a man aged 35 to 55 who had recovered from COVID-19. The J gene is TRBJ1-6, the V gene TRBV4-1; D remains ambiguous. The CDR3 DNA is TGCGCCAGCAGCCAAGAAAGCACGCTCCCCCTCCACTTT. It encodes CASSQESTLPLHF.